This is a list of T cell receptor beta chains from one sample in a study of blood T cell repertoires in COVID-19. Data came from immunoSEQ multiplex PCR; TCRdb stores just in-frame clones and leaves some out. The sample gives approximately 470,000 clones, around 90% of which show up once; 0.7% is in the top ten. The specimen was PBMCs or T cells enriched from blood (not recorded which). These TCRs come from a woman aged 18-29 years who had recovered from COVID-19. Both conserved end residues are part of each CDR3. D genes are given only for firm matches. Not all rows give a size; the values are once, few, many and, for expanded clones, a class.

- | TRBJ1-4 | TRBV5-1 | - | CASSLDRGLDEKLFF | TGCGCCAGCAGCTTGGATCGGGGTTTGGATGAAAAACTGTTTTTT
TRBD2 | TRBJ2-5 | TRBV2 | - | CASLAGGRVGETQYF | TGTGCCAGCCTAGCGGGGGGGCGTGTAGGAGAGACCCAGTACTTC
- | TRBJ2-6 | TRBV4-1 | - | CASSQPLSSGANVLTF | TGCGCCAGCAGCCAACCCTTGTCCTCTGGGGCCAACGTCCTGACTTTC
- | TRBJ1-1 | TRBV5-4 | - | CASSFSGTFEAFF | TGTGCCAGCAGCTTCTCTGGGACTTTTGAAGCTTTCTTT
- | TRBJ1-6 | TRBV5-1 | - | CASSLWQNNSPLHF | TGCGCCAGCAGCTTATGGCAGAATAATTCACCCCTCCACTTT
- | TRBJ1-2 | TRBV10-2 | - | CASSEGARNYGYTF | TGCGCCAGCAGTGAGGGGGCGCGGAACTATGGCTACACCTTC
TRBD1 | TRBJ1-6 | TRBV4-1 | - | CASSHPTGANNSPLHF | TGCGCCAGCAGCCACCCGACAGGGGCTAACAATTCACCCCTCCACTTT
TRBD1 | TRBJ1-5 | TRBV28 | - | CASSRDRFNQPQHF | TGTGCCAGCAGCCGGGACAGGTTCAATCAGCCCCAGCATTTT
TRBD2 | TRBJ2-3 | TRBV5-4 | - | CASSLAGGPQDTQYF | TGTGCCAGCAGCTTAGCGGGGGGGCCTCAAGATACGCAGTATTTT
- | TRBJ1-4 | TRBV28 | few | CASTSPGTEEKLFF | TGTGCCAGCACCTCTCCGGGAACCGAAGAAAAACTGTTTTTT
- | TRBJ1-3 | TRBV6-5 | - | CASSPSLESGNTIYF | TGTGCCAGCAGTCCAAGCTTAGAGAGTGGAAACACCATATATTTT
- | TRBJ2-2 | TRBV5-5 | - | CASSFQVIGELFF | TGTGCCAGCAGCTTCCAGGTTATCGGGGAGCTGTTTTTT
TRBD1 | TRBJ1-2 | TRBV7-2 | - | CASSLGQGGGYGYTF | TGTGCCAGCAGCTTAGGACAGGGCGGAGGGTATGGCTACACCTTC
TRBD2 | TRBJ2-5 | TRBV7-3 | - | CASSSGREETQYF | TGTGCCAGCAGCTCCGGGAGGGAAGAGACCCAGTACTTC
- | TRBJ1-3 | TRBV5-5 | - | CASSLEFPVLSGNTIYF | TGTGCCAGCAGCTTGGAGTTCCCGGTTCTCTCTGGAAACACCATATATTTT
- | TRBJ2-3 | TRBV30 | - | CAWTTGGTQYF | TGTGCCTGGACCACCGGGGGTACGCAGTATTTT
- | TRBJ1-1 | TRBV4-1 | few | CASSPSLTVVMAFF | TGCGCCAGCAGCCCCTCCTTAACAGTAGTGATGGCTTTCTTT
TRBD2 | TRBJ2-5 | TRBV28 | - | CASSSGGQETQYF | TGTGCCAGCAGTAGCGGGGGTCAAGAGACCCAGTACTTC
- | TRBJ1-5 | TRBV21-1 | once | CASSKRCGRQDPGFPQHF | TGTGCCAGCAGCAAACGGTGTGGCAGGCAAGACCCAGGGTTTCCCCAGCATTTT
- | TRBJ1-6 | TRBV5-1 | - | CASSDSSYNSPLHF | TGCGCCAGCAGCGACAGCTCCTATAATTCACCCCTCCACTTT
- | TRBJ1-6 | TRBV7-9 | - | CASSLPNSPLHF | TGTGCCAGCAGCCTCCCTAATTCACCCCTCCACTTT
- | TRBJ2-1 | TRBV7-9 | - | CASSQSRNEQFF | TGTGCCAGCAGTCAAAGCCGCAATGAGCAGTTCTTC
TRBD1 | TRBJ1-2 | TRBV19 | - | CASGDREAYGYTF | TGTGCCAGTGGGGACAGGGAGGCCTATGGCTACACCTTC
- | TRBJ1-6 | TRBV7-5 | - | CARIRSSYNSPLHF | TGTGCCAGAATAAGGAGCTCCTATAATTCACCCCTCCACTTT
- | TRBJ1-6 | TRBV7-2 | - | CASSFSRDIFSLVF | TGTGCCAGCAGCTTCTCCCGGGACATTTTTTCGTTGGTATTT
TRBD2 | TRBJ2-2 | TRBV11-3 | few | CASSLEKMGLAGGLTGELFF | TGTGCCAGCAGCTTAGAGAAAATGGGACTAGCGGGGGGGCTCACCGGGGAGCTGTTTTTT
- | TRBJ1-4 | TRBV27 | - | CASSFGSGGTNEKLFF | TGTGCCAGCAGTTTCGGCTCGGGTGGCACTAATGAAAAACTGTTTTTT
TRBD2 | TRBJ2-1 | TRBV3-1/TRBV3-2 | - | CASSQEGTTIDEQFF | TGTGCCAGCAGCCAAGAAGGGACTACCATCGATGAGCAGTTCTTC
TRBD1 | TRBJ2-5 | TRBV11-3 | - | CASSSGTVQETQYF | TGTGCCAGCAGCTCAGGGACAGTCCAAGAGACCCAGTACTTC